The next 4 T cell receptor beta chains were all read from a single sample in a study of cytomegalovirus exposure and HLA in healthy donors. Primers included in the PCR were 60 Vbeta and 13 Jbeta primers. Repertoires were generated with immunoSEQ multiplex PCR, while TCRdb's copy carries only in-frame clones and drops some. The sample holds approximately 180,000 clones; roughly 79% are singletons and the top ten take under 8%. Sequencing was done on a sample of PBMCs. These TCRs come from a man between 40 and 49 years old in good health and CMV-seropositive.

This clone was seen just once. The genes are TRBV5-1 and TRBJ2-3, with a tentative D call TRBD1 (6 bases). Deletions cut 0 bases from V and 0 bases from J, with 8 bases between. The CDR3 has 15 amino acids. Germline V gene data show CDR1 as SGHRS and CDR2 as YFSETQ. This chain's CDR3 is CASSLVGASTDTQYF. The CDR3 DNA reads as TGCGCCAGCAGCTTGGTGGGGGCTAGCACAGATACGCAGTATTTT.

V and J are TRBV28 and TRBJ1-3; TRBD1 aligns across 7 bases. Losses at the gene ends were 7 bases for V and 2 bases for J; bases not matched to a gene: 11. CDR1 and CDR2 (germline): MDHEN, SYDVKM. This CDR3 has 16 residues. The CDR3 bases are TGTGCCAGCACCCTCTCCAGGGGGATCCCTGGAAACACCATATATTTT. The encoded protein is CASTLSRGIPGNTIYF. The complete variable domain, with remaining parts taken from reference TRBV28 and TRBJ1-3, reads DVKVTQSSRYLVKRTGEKVFLECVQDMDHENMFWYRQDPGLGLRLIYFSYDVKMKEKGDIPEGYSVSREKKERFSLILESASTNQTSMYLCASTLSRGIPGNTIYFGEGSWLTVV.

This rearrangement joins TRBV9 to TRBJ2-3; tentatively, D is TRBD2 (6 bases). The CDR3 runs 15 residues. Trimming left V 2 bases short and J 2 bases short, with 12 bases between. Germline CDR1 SGDLS, CDR2 YYNGEE. CDR3 in DNA: TGTGCCAGCAGCGTCGCTAGCGAGAACACAGATACGCAGTATTTT. The encoded protein is CASSVASENTDTQYF.

The CDR3 loop reads CASSMWGGMVNTGELFF. For the CDR3, the DNA is TGTGCCAGTAGTATGTGGGGCGGGATGGTGAACACCGGGGAGCTGTTTTTT. The chain recombines TRBV19 with TRBJ2-2, with a weak D call TRBD2 (6 bases). V shed 3 bases and J shed 1 base, with 15 bases lying between them. Germline V gene sequence: CDR1 LNHDA, CDR2 SQIVND (reference sequence). This CDR3 comprises 17 residues.